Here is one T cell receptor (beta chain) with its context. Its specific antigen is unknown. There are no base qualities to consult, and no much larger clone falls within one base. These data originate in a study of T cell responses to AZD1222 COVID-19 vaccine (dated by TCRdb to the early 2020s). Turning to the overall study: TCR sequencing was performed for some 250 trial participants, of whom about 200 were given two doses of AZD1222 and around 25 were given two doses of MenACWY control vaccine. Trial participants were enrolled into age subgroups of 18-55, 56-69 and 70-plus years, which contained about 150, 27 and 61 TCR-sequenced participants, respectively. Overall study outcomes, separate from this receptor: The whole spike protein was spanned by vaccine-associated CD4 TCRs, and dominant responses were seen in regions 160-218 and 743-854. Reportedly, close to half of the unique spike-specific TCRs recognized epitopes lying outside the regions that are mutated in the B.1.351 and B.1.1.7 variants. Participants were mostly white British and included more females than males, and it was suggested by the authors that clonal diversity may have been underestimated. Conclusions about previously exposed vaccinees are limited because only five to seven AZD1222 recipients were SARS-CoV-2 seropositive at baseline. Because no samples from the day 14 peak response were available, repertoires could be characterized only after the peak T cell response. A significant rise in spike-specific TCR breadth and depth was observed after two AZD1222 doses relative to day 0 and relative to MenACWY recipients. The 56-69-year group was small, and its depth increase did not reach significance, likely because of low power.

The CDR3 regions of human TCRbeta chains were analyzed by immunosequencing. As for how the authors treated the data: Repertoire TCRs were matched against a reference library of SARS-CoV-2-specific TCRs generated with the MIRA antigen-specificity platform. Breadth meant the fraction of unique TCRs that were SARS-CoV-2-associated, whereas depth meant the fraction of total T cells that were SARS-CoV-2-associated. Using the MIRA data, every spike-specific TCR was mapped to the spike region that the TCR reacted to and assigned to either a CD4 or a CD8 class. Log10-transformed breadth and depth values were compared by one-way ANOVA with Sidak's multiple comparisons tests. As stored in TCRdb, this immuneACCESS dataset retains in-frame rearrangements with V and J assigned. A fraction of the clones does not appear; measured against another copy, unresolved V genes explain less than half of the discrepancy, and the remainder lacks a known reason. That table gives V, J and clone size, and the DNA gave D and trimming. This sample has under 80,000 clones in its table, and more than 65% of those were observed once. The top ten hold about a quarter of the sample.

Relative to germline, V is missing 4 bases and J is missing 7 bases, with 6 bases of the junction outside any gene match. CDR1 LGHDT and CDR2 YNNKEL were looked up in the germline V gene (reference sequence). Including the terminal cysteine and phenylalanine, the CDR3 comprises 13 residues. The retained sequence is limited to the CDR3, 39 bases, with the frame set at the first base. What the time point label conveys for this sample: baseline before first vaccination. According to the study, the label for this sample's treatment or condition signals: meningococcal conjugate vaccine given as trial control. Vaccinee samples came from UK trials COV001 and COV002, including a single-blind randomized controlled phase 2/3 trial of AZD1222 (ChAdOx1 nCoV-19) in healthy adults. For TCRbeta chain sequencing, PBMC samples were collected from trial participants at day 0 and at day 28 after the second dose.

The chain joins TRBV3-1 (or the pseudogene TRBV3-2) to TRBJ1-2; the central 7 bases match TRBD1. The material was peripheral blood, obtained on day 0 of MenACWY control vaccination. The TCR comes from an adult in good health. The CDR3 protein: CASSPPTGSGYTF. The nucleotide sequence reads TGTGCCAGCAGCCCCCCGACAGGGAGTGGCTACACCTTC.